Detailed here is one T cell receptor (beta chain). The V end was cut by 3 bases, the J end by 1 base, with 16 bases between. CDR3 length: 17 residues. CDR1 and CDR2 from the germline V gene are MNHNS and SASEGT. Recruits, aged about 18 to 95 years, lived in 24 US areas. Donors in Cohort 3 counted as recovered after two negative PCRs, clearance, or symptom resolution. These data come from a study of blood T cell repertoires in COVID-19. Looking at the study overall: Specimens from acute and convalescent COVID-19 originated in the United States, Italy and Spain.

Under the authors' procedure: Nucleated cell counts were estimated from reference gene primer amplification. Clones were read by immunoSEQ multiplex PCR, and TCRdb kept only the in-frame ones, dropping some. V, J and clone size are those of that table, while D and trimming were read from the DNA. Of 300,000 to 400,000 clones listed, more than 70% are singletons. Material for sequencing was PBMCs or T cells enriched from blood (not recorded which). The TCR comes from a woman aged 18-29 years who had recovered from COVID-19. The chain employs TRBV6-1 and TRBJ1-3, with a possible D match to TRBD1 (6 bases). The CDR3 here is CASSDPQGSRSGNTIYF. The CDR3 DNA reads as TGTGCCAGCAGTGACCCACAGGGAAGTAGATCTGGAAACACCATATATTTT.